Below are 2 T cell receptor beta chains sequenced from a single sample in a study of human T cells and chemical hapten exposure. TCRdb ran MiXCR on the RACE reads and lists one entry per CDR3 protein. The top ten clones hold about 2.5% of a sample with over 300,000 distinct CDR3 sequences, 5% to 6.5% of them seen once. The time point denotes: pre-sensitization, week 0. Treatment: therapeutic diphenylcyclopropenone sensitization with weekly scalp DPC. Sample: whole blood, taken in connection with sensitization to the hapten diphenylcyclopropenone (DPC). These receptors originate from a woman in her fifties or sixties with alopecia areata. Some clones in this sample may be carry-over from other donors' samples.

The rearrangement joins TRBV29-1 to TRBJ2-1; no definite D call. CDR3 length: 12 amino acids. V lost 8 bases, J lost 4 bases, and 12 bases lay in between. Germline assignment: CDR1 SQVTM and CDR2 ANQGSEA. CDR3 residues: CSMDPGYNEQFF. CDR3 DNA sequence: TGCAGCATGGACCCTGGGTACAATGAGCAGTTCTTC.

This clonotype was counted at least ten times. The chain combines TRBV9 with TRBJ2-5; no definite D call. V was clipped by 0 bases and J by 5 bases, with 8 bases between them. The CDR3 has 13 amino acids. Germline CDR1 and CDR2: SGDLS and YYNGEE. Here the CDR3 DNA reads TGTGCCAGCAGCGTAGACTCGAGTGAGACCCAGTACTTC. It translates to CASSVDSSETQYF.